This T cell receptor (beta chain) was profiled in a study of shared clonotypes between healthy human individuals. Only in-frame clones appear in the TCRdb table, and some are missing; sequencing was by immunoSEQ multiplex PCR. The sample holds about 2.3 million clones; 85% to 95% are singletons and the top ten take approximately 0.4%. Germline V gene sequence: CDR1 GTSNPN, CDR2 SVGIG (reference sequence). V was pared by 4 bases and J by 4 bases, with 4 bases of the junction left unmatched. This CDR3 spans 12 amino acids. This rearrangement joins TRBV30 to TRBJ2-7, with 7 bases aligning to TRBD1. This TCR was recovered from a young man in good health. Some clones in this sample may be carry-over from other donors' samples. The sample taken for sequencing was naive CD4+ T cells from PBMCs. Specified subset: CD45RA+ positively selected. CDR3 residues: CAWNRDRYEQYF. DNA for the CDR3: TGTGCCTGGAATAGGGACAGATACGAGCAGTACTTC.